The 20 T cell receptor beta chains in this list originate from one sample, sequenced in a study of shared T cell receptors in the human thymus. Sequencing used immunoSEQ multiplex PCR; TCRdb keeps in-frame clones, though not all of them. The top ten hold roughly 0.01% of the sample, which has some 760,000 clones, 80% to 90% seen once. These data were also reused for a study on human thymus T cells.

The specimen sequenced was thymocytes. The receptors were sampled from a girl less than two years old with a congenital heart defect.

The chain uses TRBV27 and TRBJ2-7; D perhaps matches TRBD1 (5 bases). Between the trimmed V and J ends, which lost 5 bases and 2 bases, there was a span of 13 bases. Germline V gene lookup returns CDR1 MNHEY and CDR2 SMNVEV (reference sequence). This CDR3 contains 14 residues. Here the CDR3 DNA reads TGTGCCAGCAGTCCATACGACAGCCCCTACGAGCAGTACTTC. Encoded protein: CASSPYDSPYEQYF.

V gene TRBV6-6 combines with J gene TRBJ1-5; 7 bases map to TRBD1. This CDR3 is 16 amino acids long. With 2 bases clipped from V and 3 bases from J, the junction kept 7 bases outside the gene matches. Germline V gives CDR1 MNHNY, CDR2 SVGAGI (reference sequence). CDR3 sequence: CASSYRWGQYNQPQHF. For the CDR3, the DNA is TGTGCCAGCAGTTACAGGTGGGGACAGTACAATCAGCCCCAGCATTTT.

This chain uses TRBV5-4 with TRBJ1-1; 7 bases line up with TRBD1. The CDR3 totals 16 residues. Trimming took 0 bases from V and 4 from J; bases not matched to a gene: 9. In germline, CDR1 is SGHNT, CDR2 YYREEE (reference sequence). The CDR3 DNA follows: TGTGCCAGCAGCTTGGGCACTTCGGCAGGGGGCACTGAAGCTTTCTTT. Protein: CASSLGTSAGGTEAFF.

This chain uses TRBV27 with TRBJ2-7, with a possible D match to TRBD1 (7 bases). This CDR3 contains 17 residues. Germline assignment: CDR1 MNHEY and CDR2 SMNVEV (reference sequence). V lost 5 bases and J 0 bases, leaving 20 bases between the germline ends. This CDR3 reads CASSRLPYRGGSYEQYF. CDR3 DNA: TGTGCCAGCAGTCGTCTCCCTTACAGGGGAGGCTCCTACGAGCAGTACTTC.

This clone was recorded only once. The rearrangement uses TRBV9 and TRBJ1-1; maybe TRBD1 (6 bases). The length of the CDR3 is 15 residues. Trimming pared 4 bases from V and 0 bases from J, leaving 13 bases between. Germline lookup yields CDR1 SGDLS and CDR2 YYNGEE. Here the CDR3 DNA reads TGTGCCAGCAGCACCCAACAGGGAATGAACACTGAAGCTTTCTTT. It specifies CASSTQQGMNTEAFF.

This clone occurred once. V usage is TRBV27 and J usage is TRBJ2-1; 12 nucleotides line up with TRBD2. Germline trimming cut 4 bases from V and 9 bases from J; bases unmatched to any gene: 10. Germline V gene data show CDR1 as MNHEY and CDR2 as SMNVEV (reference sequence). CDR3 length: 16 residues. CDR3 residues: CASSSPSGGAGREQFF. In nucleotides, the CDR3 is TGTGCCAGCAGTTCTCCTAGCGGGGGGGCCGGTCGTGAGCAGTTCTTC.

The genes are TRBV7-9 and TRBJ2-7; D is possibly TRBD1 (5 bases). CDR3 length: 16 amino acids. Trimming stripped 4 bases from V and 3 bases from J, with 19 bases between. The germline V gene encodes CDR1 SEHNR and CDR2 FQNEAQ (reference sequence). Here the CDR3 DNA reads TGTGCCAGCAGCTCGTCGCGCCCGGACAAAAACTACGAGCAGTACTTC. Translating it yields CASSSSRPDKNYEQYF.

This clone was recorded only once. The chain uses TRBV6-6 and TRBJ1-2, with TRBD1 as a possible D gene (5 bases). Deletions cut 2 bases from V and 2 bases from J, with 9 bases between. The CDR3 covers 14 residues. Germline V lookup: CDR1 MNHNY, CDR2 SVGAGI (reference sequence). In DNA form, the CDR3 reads TGTGCCAGCAGTTACCGTCGGGGGAACTATGGCTACACCTTC. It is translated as CASSYRRGNYGYTF.

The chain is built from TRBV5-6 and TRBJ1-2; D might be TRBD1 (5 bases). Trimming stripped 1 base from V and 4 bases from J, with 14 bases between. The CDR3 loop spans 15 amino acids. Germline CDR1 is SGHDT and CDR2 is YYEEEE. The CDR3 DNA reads TGTGCCAGCAGCTTGTACTGGCGGGGACTCTATGGCTACACCTTC. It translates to CASSLYWRGLYGYTF. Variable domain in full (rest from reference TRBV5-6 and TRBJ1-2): DAGVTQSPTHLIKTRGQQVTLRCSPKSGHDTVSWYQQALGQGPQFIFQYYEEEERQRGNFPDRFSGHQFPNYSSELNVNALLLGDSALYLCASSLYWRGLYGYTFGSGTRLTVV.

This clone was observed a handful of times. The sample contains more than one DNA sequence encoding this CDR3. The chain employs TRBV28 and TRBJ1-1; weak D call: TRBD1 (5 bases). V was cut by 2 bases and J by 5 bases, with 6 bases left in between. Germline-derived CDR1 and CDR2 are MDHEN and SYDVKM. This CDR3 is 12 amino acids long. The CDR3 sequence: CASSLRGTEAFF. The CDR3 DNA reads TGTGCCAGCAGTTTAAGGGGTACTGAAGCTTTCTTT.

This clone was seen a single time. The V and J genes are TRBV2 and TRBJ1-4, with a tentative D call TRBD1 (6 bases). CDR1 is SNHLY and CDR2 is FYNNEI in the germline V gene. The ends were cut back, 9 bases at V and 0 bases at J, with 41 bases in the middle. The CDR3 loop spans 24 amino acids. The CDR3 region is CASTLKGGGAGSGQAGATNEKLFF. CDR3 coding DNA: TGTGCCAGTACCCTGAAAGGTGGGGGGGCAGGGTCAGGCCAGGCAGGTGCAACTAATGAAAAACTGTTTTTT.

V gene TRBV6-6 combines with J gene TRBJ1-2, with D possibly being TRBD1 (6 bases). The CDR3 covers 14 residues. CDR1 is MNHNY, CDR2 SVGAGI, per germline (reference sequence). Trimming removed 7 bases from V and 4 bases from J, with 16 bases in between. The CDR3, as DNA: TGTGCCAGCATGGGGGGGCTGCCCTTCTATGGCTACACCTTC. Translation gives CASMGGLPFYGYTF.

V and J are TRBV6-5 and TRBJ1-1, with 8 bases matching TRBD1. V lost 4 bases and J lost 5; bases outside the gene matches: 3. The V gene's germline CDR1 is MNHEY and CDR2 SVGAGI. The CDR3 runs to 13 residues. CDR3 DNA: TGTGCCAGCAGTTTTACAGGGGGTACTGAAGCTTTCTTT. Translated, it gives CASSFTGGTEAFF.

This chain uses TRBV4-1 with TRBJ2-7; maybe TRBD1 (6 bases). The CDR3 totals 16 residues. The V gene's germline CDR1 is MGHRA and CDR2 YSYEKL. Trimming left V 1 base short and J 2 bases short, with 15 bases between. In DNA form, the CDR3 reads TGCGCCAGCAGCCAAGGTAAGGCAGGGGAACCCTACGAGCAGTACTTC. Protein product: CASSQGKAGEPYEQYF.

CDR3 sequence (DNA): TGTGCCAGCAGCTTAGTAGGGGGAACTAATGAAAAACTGTTTTTT. This encodes CASSLVGGTNEKLFF. The V and J genes are TRBV7-8 and TRBJ1-4; tentative D call: TRBD1 (6 bases). The CDR3 consists of 15 residues. Germline V gene lookup returns CDR1 SGHVS and CDR2 FQNEAQ. V gave up 1 base and J gave up 1 base, with 7 bases separating them.

The CDR3: CSVLGPGRSEQYF. The CDR3, as DNA: TGCAGCGTTCTAGGCCCCGGGAGATCTGAGCAGTACTTC. The chain joins TRBV29-1 to TRBJ2-7, with D perhaps matching TRBD2 (6 bases). Trimming took 5 bases from V and 7 from J, leaving 18 bases between them. The germline CDR1 and CDR2 sequences are SQVTM and ANQGSEA. The CDR3 is 13 residues long.

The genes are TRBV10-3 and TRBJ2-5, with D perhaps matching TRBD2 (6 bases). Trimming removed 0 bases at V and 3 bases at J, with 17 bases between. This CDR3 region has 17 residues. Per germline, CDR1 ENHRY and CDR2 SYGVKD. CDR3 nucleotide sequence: TGTGCCATCAGTGAGTCTGACGGAGGGGAAACGAAAGAGACCCAGTACTTC. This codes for CAISESDGGETKETQYF.

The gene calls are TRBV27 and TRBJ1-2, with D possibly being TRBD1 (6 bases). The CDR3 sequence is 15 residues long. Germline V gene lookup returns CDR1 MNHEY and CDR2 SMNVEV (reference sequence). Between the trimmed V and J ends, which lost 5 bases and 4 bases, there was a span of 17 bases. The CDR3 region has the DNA TGTGCCAGCAGTCCATTTGACAGGAAGATCTATGGCTACACCTTC. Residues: CASSPFDRKIYGYTF.

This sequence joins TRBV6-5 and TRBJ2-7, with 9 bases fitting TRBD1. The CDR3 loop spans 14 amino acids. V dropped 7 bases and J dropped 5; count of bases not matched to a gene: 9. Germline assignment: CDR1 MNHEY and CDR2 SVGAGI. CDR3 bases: TGTGCCAGCAACGAAGGGACAGGGTATAACGAGCAGTACTTC. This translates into CASNEGTGYNEQYF.

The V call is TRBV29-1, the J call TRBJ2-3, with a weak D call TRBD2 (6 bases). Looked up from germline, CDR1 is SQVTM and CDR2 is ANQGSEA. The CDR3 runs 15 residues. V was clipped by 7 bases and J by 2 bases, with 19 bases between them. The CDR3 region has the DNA TGCAGCGGATGTCGGACGGGGGAGATCACAGATACGCAGTATTTT. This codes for CSGCRTGEITDTQYF.